Listed below are T cell receptor beta chains from one sample, sequenced in a study of neurological immune-mediated disorders. Via MiXCR, TCRdb re-called the 5' RACE reads, giving one row per CDR3 protein. Among roughly 30,000 distinct CDR3 sequences listed, approximately 6% were seen once. Sequencing used CD4+ T cells from blood. The receptors here all came from a woman aged 45-59 years in good health. Each CDR3 is given with its conserved first and last residue. Fields, in order: J gene, CDR3 length, V gene, clone size, CDR3 protein. Some rows have no size entry. The others give once, few or many, or a class for an expanded clone.

TRBJ2-1 14 TRBV28 many CASSGGGGANEQFF
TRBJ2-3 16 TRBV20-1 many CSARDPQGLITDTQYF
TRBJ1-5 15 TRBV5-1 many CASSLGTQPEQPQHF
TRBJ1-5 17 TRBV6-6 - CASSRGTGTGGNQPQHF
TRBJ2-5 12 TRBV10-3 many CASRGSQETQYF
TRBJ2-3 18 TRBV5-1 many CASSTGLAGGGTTDTQYF
TRBJ2-1 12 TRBV7-3 many CASSLNRDEQFF
TRBJ1-2 10 TRBV20-1 many CSAQNYGYTF
TRBJ2-2 15 TRBV9 - CSSSVMGANTGELFF
TRBJ2-2 14 TRBV6-5 many CASSLTQGSGELFF
TRBJ2-5 14 TRBV7-9 many CASSLGRGKETQYF
TRBJ2-7 14 TRBV7-2 - CASSLADASWEQYF
TRBJ2-3 13 TRBV4-3 many CASSPTVPDTQYF
TRBJ2-5 12 TRBV7-2 many CASTLGSETQYF
TRBJ2-5 12 TRBV29-1 many CSVEKGAETQYF
TRBJ2-1 14 TRBV6-5 many CASSPTGSYNEQFF
TRBJ2-7 14 TRBV7-2 many CASRHGTATYEQYF
TRBJ2-3 18 TRBV5-1 many CASSLDPAGGRGADTQYF
TRBJ2-2 14 TRBV7-9 many CASRDQTNTGELFF
TRBJ1-5 15 TRBV15 - CATSGRSYSNQPQHF
TRBJ2-1 16 TRBV4-1 many CASSSVSGFSYNEQFF
TRBJ1-3 15 TRBV7-2 many CASSLVGTGGNTIYF
TRBJ2-7 13 TRBV6-5 many CASTNGGQGEQYF
TRBJ2-7 13 TRBV29-1 many CSVCGQGKNEQYF
TRBJ1-2 14 TRBV11-2 many CASSLDRQTYGYTF
TRBJ2-4 17 TRBV12-3/TRBV12-4 many CASSLVTGDLAKNIQYF
TRBJ2-3 14 TRBV29-1 many CSLAQGSGTDTQYF
TRBJ2-2 19 TRBV7-3 many CASSLMGHLAGPPTGELFF
TRBJ2-1 16 TRBV5-1 many CASSLLSSGRGDEQFF
TRBJ2-1 14 TRBV20-1 many CSARFGTSYNEQFF
TRBJ1-4 16 TRBV5-1 many CASSLFNDRANEKLFF
TRBJ2-1 13 TRBV24-1 many CATAGDGYNEQFF
TRBJ2-1 14 TRBV3-1 many CASSQSDRGNEQFF